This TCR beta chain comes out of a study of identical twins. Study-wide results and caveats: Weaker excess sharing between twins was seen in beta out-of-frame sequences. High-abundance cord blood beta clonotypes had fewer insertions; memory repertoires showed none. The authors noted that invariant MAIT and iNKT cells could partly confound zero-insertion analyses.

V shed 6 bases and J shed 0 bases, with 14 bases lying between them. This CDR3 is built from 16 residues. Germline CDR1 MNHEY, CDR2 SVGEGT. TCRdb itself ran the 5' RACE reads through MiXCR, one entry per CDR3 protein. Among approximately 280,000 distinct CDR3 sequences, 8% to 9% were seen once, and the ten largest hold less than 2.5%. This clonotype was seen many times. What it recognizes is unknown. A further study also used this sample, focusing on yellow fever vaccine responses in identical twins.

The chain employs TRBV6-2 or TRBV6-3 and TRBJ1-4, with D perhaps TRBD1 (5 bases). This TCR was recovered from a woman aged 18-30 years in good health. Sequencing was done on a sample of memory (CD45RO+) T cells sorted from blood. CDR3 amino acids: CASRRVDSATNEKLFF. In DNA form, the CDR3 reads TGTGCCAGCAGACGCGTCGACAGCGCAACTAATGAAAAACTGTTTTTT.